In its sample, the clone carrying this T cell receptor (beta chain) was seen a few times. Its antigen is currently unknown. The data originate from a study of response to subunit inactivated influenza vaccine. Regarding the study as a whole: Each seasonal flu vaccination may recruit only limited new T cells, authors suggested.

TCRdb re-analysed the RT-PCR reads in MiXCR, keeping a single row per CDR3 protein. The data show about 520,000 distinct CDR3 sequences, with roughly 27% seen just once and approximately 2% held by the top ten. The source material was CD4+ T cells sorted from PBMCs, sampled more than 4 days after vaccination. The origin of this receptor is a man aged 50 to 59 who received an inactivated influenza vaccine.

CDR3 coding DNA: TGCAGTGCTAGGAGACAGGGACTAGCGGGAATTGGGCAGTTCTTC. Translated: CSARRQGLAGIGQFF. The chain couples TRBV20-1 to TRBJ2-1; 13 nucleotides align to TRBD2. CDR3 length: 15 amino acids. The germline gives CDR1 DFQATT, CDR2 SNEGSKA (reference sequence). Trimming at V came to 3 bases and at J to 12 bases, leaving 11 bases not matched to a gene.